Below are 28 T cell receptor beta chains sequenced from a single sample in a study of T-cell reconstitution after alpha-beta-depleted transplantation in children. Unique molecular identifiers were built into the TCRbeta library. Using its own MiXCR run on the PCR reads, TCRdb lists one record per CDR3 protein. The repertoire holds 250,000 to 300,000 distinct CDR3 sequences, roughly a tenth seen once, with 7.5% in the top ten. Source: PBMCs, taken before TCRalphabeta/CD19-depleted stem cell transplant. The receptors shown here come from a boy younger than two with acute myeloid leukemia, due to receive a stem cell transplant.

This clonotype showed up many times. The chain has TRBV5-1 and TRBJ2-5; 8 bases agree with TRBD2. V shed 6 bases and J 2 bases; nucleotides not matched to a gene: 3. Germline V gene lookup returns CDR1 SGHRS and CDR2 YFSETQ. The CDR3 has 13 amino acids. As DNA, the CDR3 is TGCGCCAGCACGGGACTAGTTCAAGAGACCCAGTACTTC. It specifies CASTGLVQETQYF.

The gene calls are TRBV20-1 and TRBJ1-1; 7 bases align to TRBD1. V lost 4 bases to trimming and J lost 1 base; unmatched junction nucleotides: 12. Germline assignment: CDR1 DFQATT and CDR2 SNEGSKA (reference sequence). This CDR3 comprises 16 residues. The CDR3 protein is CSAKTRLQGRNTEAFF. CDR3 sequence (DNA): TGCAGTGCTAAGACACGTCTACAGGGGAGGAACACTGAAGCTTTCTTT.

This clonotype was seen at least ten times. The chain links TRBV5-1 to TRBJ2-7; perhaps TRBD2 as D (6 bases). V lost 3 bases, J lost 3 bases, and 10 bases lay in between. This CDR3 is 13 amino acids long. Germline CDR1 is SGHRS and CDR2 is YFSETQ. The CDR3 loop reads CASSSPGGYEQYF. The CDR3 DNA reads as TGCGCCAGCAGCTCGCCCGGGGGCTACGAGCAGTACTTC.

This clonotype showed up many times. This chain joins TRBV3-1 and TRBJ2-7, with a weak D call TRBD1 (6 bases). This CDR3 spans 15 amino acids. V dropped 0 bases and J dropped 2 bases, with 11 bases sitting between them. Germline V gene sequence: CDR1 LGHDT, CDR2 YNNKEL (reference sequence). CDR3 region: CASSQDLRGPYEQYF. Here the CDR3 DNA reads TGTGCCAGCAGCCAAGATCTCAGGGGACCCTACGAGCAGTACTTC.

This clonotype has ten or more counts. The rearrangement uses TRBV29-1 and TRBJ2-4; tentative D call: TRBD2 (6 bases). The ends were cut back, 7 bases at V and 1 base at J, with 11 bases in the middle. Germline CDR1 reads SQVTM; CDR2 reads ANQGSEA. The CDR3 is made up of 13 amino acids. CDR3 sequence reads: CSGRERAKNIQYF. The DNA for the CDR3 is TGCAGCGGCCGGGAGAGGGCCAAAAACATTCAGTACTTC.

Comment on this clonotype: Here the CDR3 omits its conserved ending phenylalanine or tryptophan, so a read error is the likely source. The V gene is TRBV25-1, the J gene TRBJ1-4; 9 bases map to TRBD1. This CDR3 has 15 amino acids. After removal of 5 bases from V and 7 bases from J, the junction contained 8 bases not matched to a gene. Germline V gene lookup returns CDR1 MGHDK and CDR2 SYGVNS. CDR3 amino acids: CASSSRDRVTEKLFS. CDR3 coding DNA: TGTGCCAGCAGTTCCCGGGACAGGGTAACTGAAAAACTGTTTTCT.

In its sample, this clonotype was seen once. A much bigger clone sits one base away, suggesting this may be a read error. The chain combines TRBV28 with TRBJ2-7; D possibly corresponds to TRBD1 (6 bases). CDR3 length equals 16 residues. V gave up 1 base and J gave up 2 bases, with 15 bases separating them. CDR1 and CDR2 (germline): MDHEN, SYDVKM. The CDR3 region is CASSLFTGFKAYEQYF. DNA of the CDR3: TGTGCCAGCAGTTTATTTACAGGGTTTAAGGCCTACGAGCAGTACTTC. The full variable domain, its missing parts supplied by reference TRBV28 and TRBJ2-7, is DVKVTQSSRYLVKRTGEKVFLECVQDMDHENMFWYRQDPGLGLRLIYFSYDVKMKEKGDIPEGYSVSREKKERFSLILESASTNQTSMYLCASSLFTGFKAYEQYFGPGTRLTVT.

This clonotype was recorded at least ten times. The chain carries TRBV2 and TRBJ2-1; TRBD1 agrees at 7 bases. CDR1 and CDR2 from the germline V gene are SNHLY and FYNNEI. V dropped 6 bases and J dropped 5; count of bases not matched to a gene: 7. The CDR3 contains 14 residues. The CDR3 bases are TGTGCCAGCAGGACGGGACAGAGGGACAATGAGCAGTTCTTC. This sequence encodes CASRTGQRDNEQFF.

Concerning this clonotype: A much larger clone lies a single base off, so this may be a read error. The rearrangement links TRBV5-8 to TRBJ2-3; D not resolved. In germline, CDR1 is SGHTS, CDR2 YDEGEE. Trimming took off 2 bases at V and 2 bases at J, with 9 bases between the two ends. The length of the CDR3 is 14 residues. This CDR3 reads CASSFVGVTDTQYF. CDR3 sequence (DNA): TGTGCCAGCAGCTTCGTAGGCGTCACAGATACGCAGTATTTT.

This clonotype appeared many times. This chain uses TRBV28 with TRBJ2-5; D might be TRBD1 (7 bases). Germline CDR1 MDHEN, CDR2 SYDVKM. The V end was cut by 11 bases, the J end by 0 bases, with 16 bases between. The CDR3 covers 14 residues. Here the CDR3 reads CAGGDSRYQETQYF. CDR3 bases: TGTGCCGGCGGGGACAGTCGGTACCAAGAGACCCAGTACTTC.

This clonotype has ten or more counts. The chain couples TRBV7-9 to TRBJ2-5; the D call may be TRBD1 or TRBD2 (6 bases each). V lost 5 bases and J lost 4, with 14 bases in between. This CDR3 contains 14 residues. The germline CDR1 and CDR2 sequences are SEHNR and FQNEAQ (reference sequence). CDR3 bases: TGTGCCAGCAGCAACGGGGGCCTCTCAGAGACCCAGTACTTC. It codes for CASSNGGLSETQYF.

This clonotype was recorded at least ten times. The chain recombines TRBV5-1 with TRBJ2-6; 9 bases are shared with TRBD2. V was clipped by 9 bases and J by 1 base; unmatched bases: 20. This CDR3 is 20 amino acids long. Germline-derived CDR1 and CDR2 are SGHRS and YFSETQ. CDR3 region: CATRGAAGGPLDSGANVLTF. The CDR3 DNA is TGCGCCACTCGCGGCGCCGCGGGAGGGCCTCTAGATTCTGGGGCCAACGTCCTGACTTTC. The complete variable domain, with remaining parts taken from reference TRBV5-1 and TRBJ2-6, reads KAGVTQTPRYLIKTRGQQVTLSCSPISGHRSVSWYQQTPGQGLQFLFEYFSETQRNKGNFPGRFSGRQFSNSRSEMNVSTLELGDSALYLCATRGAAGGPLDSGANVLTFGAGSRLTVL.

Ten or more counts support this clonotype. The chain uses TRBV4-3 and TRBJ2-3, with no clear D. The germline V gene has CDR1 LGHNA and CDR2 YSLEER. The CDR3 sequence is 18 residues long. The V gene lost 0 bases and the J gene lost 2 bases, with 18 bases spanning the gap. The CDR3 is CASSQDRFVLQTTDTQYF. In DNA form, the CDR3 reads TGCGCCAGCAGCCAAGATCGGTTCGTACTTCAAACCACAGATACGCAGTATTTT.

This clonotype was seen at least ten times. The chain joins TRBV5-1 to TRBJ2-7; D gene unclear. V was trimmed by 5 bases and J by 2 bases, leaving 8 bases between them. The CDR3 runs to 12 residues. CDR1 is SGHRS, CDR2 YFSETQ, per germline. The CDR3 is CASSGSTYEQYF. CDR3 nucleotides: TGCGCCAGCAGTGGTTCCACCTACGAGCAGTACTTC.

This clonotype came up many times. The rearrangement joins TRBV7-2 to TRBJ2-1, with D possibly being TRBD2 (6 bases). In germline, CDR1 is SGHTA, CDR2 FQGNSA. The CDR3 contains 14 residues. The V end was cut by 3 bases, the J end by 2 bases, with 8 bases between. The CDR3 reads CASSLEGAYNEQFF. Here the CDR3 DNA reads TGTGCCAGCAGCTTGGAGGGAGCCTACAATGAGCAGTTCTTC.

In this sample, this clonotype turned up many times. The chain links TRBV9 to TRBJ1-2; TRBD1 is a possible D gene (5 bases). Looked up from germline, CDR1 is SGDLS and CDR2 is YYNGEE. V lost 2 bases to trimming and J lost 2 bases, with 7 bases between them. The CDR3 totals 13 residues. The CDR3 nucleotides read TGTGCCAGCAGCGTGGACAAAAACTATGGCTACACCTTC. It yields the protein CASSVDKNYGYTF.

This clonotype showed up many times. The chain is built from TRBV2 and TRBJ2-3, with TRBD2 matching 7 bases. CDR3 length: 15 amino acids. The germline gives CDR1 SNHLY, CDR2 FYNNEI. Trimming cost V 4 bases and J 4 bases; bases outside gene matches: 8. CDR3 coding DNA: TGTGCCAGCAGTGGCCCCCAGCGGGGAGCAGATACGCAGTATTTT. Translation gives CASSGPQRGADTQYF.

This clonotype was observed at least ten times. This rearrangement joins TRBV14 to TRBJ2-3; D remains unclear. Trimming removed 2 bases at V and 4 bases at J, with 7 bases between. This CDR3 region has 13 residues. Germline V gene sequence: CDR1 SGHDN, CDR2 FVKESK. CDR3 nucleotides: TGTGCCAGCAGCCAATACCGGGCAGATACGCAGTATTTT. This translates into CASSQYRADTQYF.

This clonotype occurred many times. The V and J genes are TRBV28 and TRBJ1-3; D is perhaps TRBD1 (6 bases). The CDR3 covers 16 residues. V lost 3 bases and J lost 2, with 14 bases in between. Germline CDR1 MDHEN, CDR2 SYDVKM. The CDR3 DNA reads as TGTGCCAGCAGTTTTACGGGAGAGGGGGCTGGAAACACCATATATTTT. Amino acids: CASSFTGEGAGNTIYF.

This clonotype has ten or more counts. The chain has TRBV29-1 and TRBJ2-3; tentatively, D is TRBD2 (5 bases). Germline CDR1 SQVTM, CDR2 ANQGSEA. CDR3 length equals 12 residues. The V end lost 4 bases, the J end lost 0 bases, and 5 bases lay between the germline ends. The CDR3 spells CSVGTSTDTQYF. CDR3 sequence (DNA): TGCAGCGTTGGGACTAGCACAGATACGCAGTATTTT.

This clonotype was counted at least ten times. J is TRBJ1-1 and V is TRBV29-1; D unresolved. Germline CDR1 SQVTM, CDR2 ANQGSEA. The V and J ends lost 7 bases and 0 bases respectively, with 6 bases between them. This CDR3 contains 11 residues. This CDR3 reads CSGLMNTEAFF. CDR3 nucleotide sequence: TGCAGCGGTCTCATGAACACTGAAGCTTTCTTT.

Details on this clonotype: A much larger clone differs from this one at a single base, so this may be a read error. V usage is TRBV19 and J usage is TRBJ2-4, with 9 nucleotides matching TRBD2. This CDR3 is 16 amino acids long. The V and J ends lost 3 bases and 2 bases, in that order; junction bases with no gene match: 5. Germline loops: CDR1 LNHDA, CDR2 SQIVND (reference sequence). CDR3 region: CASSISLAGSKNIQYF. CDR3 coding DNA: TGTGCCAGTAGTATCTCCCTAGCGGGATCCAAAAACATTCAGTACTTC.

This clonotype was seen ten or more times. The chain couples TRBV5-1 to TRBJ2-1; weak D call: TRBD2 (6 bases). V was clipped by 0 bases and J by 0 bases, with 16 bases between them. This CDR3 is built from 18 residues. CDR1 is SGHRS and CDR2 is YFSETQ in the germline V gene. CDR3 region: CASSLGVSGVYSYNEQFF. The CDR3 coding sequence is TGCGCCAGCAGCTTGGGGGTCTCGGGGGTATACTCCTACAATGAGCAGTTCTTC.

As to this clonotype: This may stem from a read error, because a much larger clone lies one nucleotide away. The genes are TRBV19 and TRBJ1-6; D is undetermined. V was trimmed by 9 bases and J by 0 bases, leaving 15 bases between them. The CDR3 has 16 residues. CDR1 is LNHDA and CDR2 is SQIVND in the germline V gene (reference sequence). CDR3 protein: CASSDLGSSYNSPLHF. CDR3 sequence (DNA): TGTGCCAGCAGCGATTTAGGGAGCTCCTATAATTCACCCCTCCACTTT. Full variable domain (rest looked up from reference TRBV19 and TRBJ1-6): DGGITQSPKYLFRKEGQNVTLSCEQNLNHDAMYWYRQDPGQGLRLIYYSQIVNDFQKGDIAEGYSVSREKKESFPLTVTSAQKNPTAFYLCASSDLGSSYNSPLHFGNGTRLTVT.

Ten or more counts support this clonotype. The chain employs TRBV7-9 and TRBJ2-7; no clear D. The CDR3 sequence is 13 residues long. V was clipped by 0 bases and J by 6 bases, with 9 bases between them. The germline V gene encodes CDR1 SEHNR and CDR2 FQNEAQ (reference sequence). The CDR3 sequence is CASSLAASLEQYF. Written as DNA, the CDR3 is TGTGCCAGCAGCTTAGCGGCCTCCCTCGAGCAGTACTTC.

This clonotype was recorded many times. This chain uses TRBV29-1 with TRBJ2-7; 11 bases agree with TRBD2. With 4 bases clipped from V and 5 bases from J, the junction kept 22 bases outside the gene matches. The V gene's germline CDR1 is SQVTM and CDR2 ANQGSEA. The CDR3 runs to 19 residues. CDR3 sequence reads: CSVARWGPQTSGRIHEQYF. In DNA, the CDR3 is TGCAGCGTTGCAAGATGGGGCCCCCAAACTAGCGGGAGAATCCACGAGCAGTACTTC.

This clonotype was observed a handful of times. One end of the junction is discordant with germline, which a read error may explain. The V call is TRBV20-1, the J call TRBJ2-7; 12 positions agree with TRBD2. Germline lookup yields CDR1 DFQATT and CDR2 SNEGSKA (reference sequence). This CDR3 spans 18 amino acids. The CDR3 nucleotides read TGCTGTGCTAGCCCCGACGGTTCGCTAGCGGGAGGGAGCTACGAGCAGTACTTC. Protein sequence: CCASPDGSLAGGSYEQYF.

Only a few counts were recorded for this clonotype. DNA of the CDR3: TGCGCCAGCAGCCAAGATTGGGGGAGGCGGTACAATGAGCAGTTCTTC. Its translation is CASSQDWGRRYNEQFF. J is TRBJ2-1 and V is TRBV4-3; D might be TRBD2 (6 bases). V dropped 0 bases and J dropped 4 bases, with 13 bases sitting between them. CDR3 length equals 16 residues. The germline gives CDR1 LGHNA, CDR2 YSLEER.